The 8 T cell receptor beta chains listed next were all sequenced from one sample in a study of blood T cells in healthy people across ages. It was with a sample-barcoded 5' primer and a J-beta primer mix that a second PCR of about 6 to 12 cycles was run. TCRdb reprocessed the 5' RACE reads via MiXCR and lists one record per CDR3 protein. The sample comprises hundreds of thousands of distinct CDR3 sequences, nearly 60% of which are singletons, and 20% to 25% rests with the top ten. The sequencing input was blood. The source of these receptors is a man aged 30-40 years in good health.

The chain recombines TRBV20-1 with TRBJ2-4, with TRBD1 matching 7 bases. CDR3 length equals 22 residues. V shed 6 bases, J shed 13 bases, and the junction held 42 bases outside the gene matches. Per germline, CDR1 DFQATT and CDR2 SNEGSKA (reference sequence). The CDR3 nucleotides are TGCAGTGCCCGACGGACGCCCCGAACAGGGGAGTTTCCTAGCTGGACCCACGGGGAGCAGTACTTC. Its translation: CSARRTPRTGEFPSWTHGEQYF.

This clonotype was observed a handful of times. The CDR3 nucleotides read TGTGCCAGCAGATTTAAGCGGGAGTGGGACAATGAGCAGTTCTTC. Its protein is CASRFKREWDNEQFF. The chain employs TRBV27 and TRBJ2-1; 8 positions match TRBD2. The V segment lost 6 bases and the J segment 5 bases; nucleotides outside the gene matches: 9. The germline V gene has CDR1 MNHEY and CDR2 SMNVEV (reference sequence). The CDR3 has 15 amino acids.

The genes are TRBV20-1 and TRBJ2-7; D unclear. The CDR3 totals 13 residues. Germline V gives CDR1 DFQATT, CDR2 SNEGSKA (reference sequence). V dropped 5 bases and J dropped 0 bases, with 11 bases sitting between them. The CDR3 protein is CSALDPSSYEQYF. DNA of the CDR3: TGCAGTGCTCTAGATCCGAGCTCCTACGAGCAGTACTTC.

The chain uses TRBV20-1 and TRBJ1-5; D not certain. The CDR3 length is 14 residues. Germline V lookup: CDR1 DFQATT, CDR2 SNEGSKA (reference sequence). Trimming stripped 0 bases from V and 5 bases from J, with 11 bases between. This CDR3 reads CSARDLQIYQPQHF. DNA for the CDR3: TGCAGTGCTAGAGATCTACAGATATATCAGCCCCAGCATTTT.

Comments on this clonotype: A read error is likely, as this CDR3 ends without the conserved phenylalanine or tryptophan. The DNA is left out, because the CDR3 cannot be placed on it with certainty; the CDR3 is given as TCRdb lists it. The rearrangement uses TRBV12-3 or TRBV12-4 and TRBJ2-3; TRBD1, the D gene given by the table, was not confirmed from the DNA. The length of the CDR3 is 14 amino acids, counting both ends. The chain's CDR3 is CASSCRGTGDTQYS.

This clonotype was counted a few times. The chain recombines TRBV14 with TRBJ2-7; 8 nucleotides line up with TRBD1. Trimming took 3 bases from V and 1 from J; bases not matched to a gene: 2. The CDR3 runs to 14 residues. CDR1 and CDR2 from the germline V gene are SGHDN and FVKESK. The CDR3 region has the DNA TGTGCCAGCAGCCATCGGACAGGGTCCTACGAGCAGTACTTC. It is translated as CASSHRTGSYEQYF.

V and J are TRBV5-1 and TRBJ2-2; D is ambiguous. This CDR3 spans 17 amino acids. Per germline, CDR1 SGHRS and CDR2 YFSETQ. V was pared by 5 bases and J by 0 bases, with 17 bases between. The CDR3 DNA sequence: TGCGCCAGCAGTCCTCAGGTGGCTGGGGCGAACACCGGGGAGCTGTTTTTT. Encoded protein: CASSPQVAGANTGELFF.

This chain links TRBV7-2 with TRBJ1-1; D gene unclear. The CDR3 consists of 15 residues. Per the germline V gene, CDR1 is SGHTA and CDR2 is FQGNSA. Trimming removed 1 base at V and 1 base at J, with 10 bases between. In DNA form, the CDR3 reads TGTGCCAGCAGCTTAGAGACAAGACCGAACACTGAAGCTTTCTTT. Translated, it gives CASSLETRPNTEAFF.